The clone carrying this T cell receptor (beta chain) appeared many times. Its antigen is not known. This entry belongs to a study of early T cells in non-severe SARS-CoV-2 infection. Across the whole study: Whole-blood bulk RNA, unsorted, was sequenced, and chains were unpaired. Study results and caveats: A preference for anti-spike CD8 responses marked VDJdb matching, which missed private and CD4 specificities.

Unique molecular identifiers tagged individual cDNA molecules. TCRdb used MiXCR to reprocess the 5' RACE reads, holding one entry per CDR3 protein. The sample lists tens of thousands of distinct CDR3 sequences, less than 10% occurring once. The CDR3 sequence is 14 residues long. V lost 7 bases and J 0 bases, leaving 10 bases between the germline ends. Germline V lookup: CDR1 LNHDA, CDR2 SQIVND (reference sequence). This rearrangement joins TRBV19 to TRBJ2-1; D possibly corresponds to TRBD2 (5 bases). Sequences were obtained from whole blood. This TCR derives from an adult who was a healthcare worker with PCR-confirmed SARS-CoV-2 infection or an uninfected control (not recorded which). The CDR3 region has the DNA TGTGCCAGTACTCGGGATAGCTCCTACAATGAGCAGTTCTTC. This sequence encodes CASTRDSSYNEQFF.